Following are 32 T cell receptor beta chains from one sample sequenced in a study of cytomegalovirus exposure and HLA in healthy donors. 60 Vbeta and 13 Jbeta primers were used in PCR. The method was immunoSEQ multiplex PCR; TCRdb's version includes in-frame clones alone and lacks a portion of them. Counted here are some 180,000 clones, about four fifths occurring once; the ten biggest clones make up more than 3%. The sample consisted of PBMCs. These receptors originate from a middle-aged man in good health and CMV-seropositive.

V usage is TRBV18 and J usage is TRBJ1-2; 7 nucleotides agree with TRBD1. V gave up 3 bases and J gave up 2 bases; unmatched junction bases: 9. The V gene's germline CDR1 is KGHSH and CDR2 LQKENI. CDR3 length: 16 amino acids. The CDR3 loop is CASSPMTGFGNYGYTF. CDR3 in DNA: TGTGCCAGCTCACCTATGACAGGGTTTGGGAACTATGGCTACACCTTC.

In its sample, this clone was seen once. J is TRBJ2-3 and V is TRBV11-3; D unclear. Germline V gives CDR1 SGHNT, CDR2 YENEEA. This CDR3 comprises 13 residues. V was trimmed by 2 bases and J by 5 bases, leaving 8 bases between them. Here the CDR3 reads CASSLSTRDTQYF. CDR3 coding DNA: TGTGCCAGCAGCTTATCGACAAGAGATACGCAGTATTTT.

The chain is built from TRBV19 and TRBJ1-2, with 8 nucleotides matching TRBD1. V was pared by 5 bases and J by 1 base, with 6 bases of the junction left unmatched. The CDR3 spans 15 residues. Germline CDR1 and CDR2: LNHDA and SQIVND (reference sequence). The CDR3 DNA reads TGTGCCAGTAGTCAACGGGACAGGATTAACTATGGCTACACCTTC. It specifies CASSQRDRINYGYTF.

V is TRBV18 and J is TRBJ2-7, with D perhaps TRBD1 (9 bases). CDR3 length equals 19 residues. Germline V lookup: CDR1 KGHSH, CDR2 LQKENI. V was pared by 4 bases and J by 3 bases, with 28 bases between. The CDR3 loop is CASSRSGTGKLAENYEQYF. The CDR3 DNA reads as TGTGCCAGCTCACGGTCCGGGACAGGGAAACTAGCGGAAAACTACGAGCAGTACTTC.

This clone was observed a few times. The chain couples TRBV10-3 to TRBJ1-4; D unclear. Trimming pared 5 bases from V and 0 bases from J, leaving 4 bases between. The CDR3 is made up of 13 amino acids. In germline, CDR1 is ENHRY, CDR2 SYGVKD. DNA for the CDR3: TGTGCCATCAGTCCTGCAACTAATGAAAAACTGTTTTTT. Protein: CAISPATNEKLFF.

As concerns this clone: The identical CDR3 is also encoded by other nucleotide sequences in the sample. This chain joins TRBV5-1 and TRBJ2-7; the D gene is possibly TRBD2 (6 bases). The CDR3 has 14 amino acids. The V gene lost 2 bases and the J gene lost 3 bases, with 12 bases spanning the gap. CDR1 and CDR2 from the germline V gene are SGHRS and YFSETQ. The CDR3 loop reads CASSLGTEHYEQYF. CDR3 nucleotide sequence: TGCGCCAGCAGCTTAGGGACTGAGCACTACGAGCAGTACTTC.

V and J are TRBV6-5 and TRBJ2-1, with 11 bases fitting TRBD2. Germline assignment: CDR1 MNHEY and CDR2 SVGAGI. The CDR3 extends over 14 amino acids. Losses at the gene ends were 6 bases for V and 6 bases for J; bases not matched to a gene: 4. DNA of the CDR3: TGTGCCAGCAGCCTAGCGGGGGGCCGCAATGAGCAGTTCTTC. As protein: CASSLAGGRNEQFF.

J is TRBJ2-7 and V is TRBV5-1; 9 nucleotides align to TRBD1. The V segment lost 3 bases and the J segment 3 bases; nucleotides outside the gene matches: 7. This CDR3 comprises 15 residues. CDR1 SGHRS and CDR2 YFSETQ come from the germline V gene. CDR3 sequence (DNA): TGCGCCAGCAGCTGGGGAGGGACAGGGAGCTACGAGCAGTACTTC. It encodes CASSWGGTGSYEQYF.

The chain uses TRBV4-2 and TRBJ2-7; 7 nucleotides match TRBD1. V lost 6 bases and J lost 0; bases outside the gene matches: 2. Germline V lookup: CDR1 LGHNA, CDR2 YNFKEQ. The CDR3 totals 13 residues. The CDR3, as DNA: TGTGCCAGCAGACGGGACAGCTCCTACGAGCAGTACTTC. Amino acid sequence: CASRRDSSYEQYF.

CDR3 region: CASRMAGPTDTQYF. The DNA of the CDR3 is TGTGCCAGCAGGATGGCAGGGCCCACAGATACGCAGTATTTT. V and J are TRBV6-5 and TRBJ2-3, with D possibly matching TRBD1 (5 bases). From germline, CDR1 is MNHEY and CDR2 SVGAGI. This CDR3 is 14 amino acids long. Trimming took off 6 bases at V and 2 bases at J, with 12 bases between the two ends.

The rearrangement links TRBV30 to TRBJ2-7; possibly TRBD2 for D (5 bases). CDR3 size: 12 residues. Trimming took 0 bases from V and 4 from J, leaving 7 bases between them. Germline-derived CDR1 and CDR2 are GTSNPN and SVGIG (reference sequence). The CDR3 DNA reads as TGTGCCTGGAGTGTACGGGGTTACGAGCAGTACTTC. Translating gives CAWSVRGYEQYF.

The genes are TRBV7-2 and TRBJ1-1, with 9 bases fitting TRBD1. V lost 1 base, J lost 5 bases, and 11 bases stayed unmatched. Germline CDR1 and CDR2: SGHTA and FQGNSA. The CDR3 totals 17 residues. This CDR3 reads CASSLVGRTGARTEAFF. In DNA form, the CDR3 reads TGTGCCAGCAGCTTAGTAGGGCGGACAGGGGCTCGTACTGAAGCTTTCTTT.

The rearrangement uses TRBV9 and TRBJ2-5, with D perhaps matching TRBD2 (6 bases). CDR1 and CDR2 (germline): SGDLS, YYNGEE. CDR3 size: 14 residues. The V end was cut by 0 bases, the J end by 5 bases, with 11 bases between. The CDR3 sequence: CASSVGGGWETQYF. CDR3 coding DNA: TGTGCCAGCAGCGTAGGAGGAGGGTGGGAGACCCAGTACTTC.

The chain uses TRBV27 and TRBJ2-1; 11 bases are shared with TRBD2. The CDR3 contains 19 residues. Germline V gene sequence: CDR1 MNHEY, CDR2 SMNVEV (reference sequence). V shed 7 bases, J shed 1 base, and the junction held 15 bases outside the gene matches. CDR3 sequence (DNA): TGTGCCAGCACTCATCGGGTTAGCGGGGGGGTAGGGTCCTACAATGAGCAGTTCTTC. The encoded protein is CASTHRVSGGVGSYNEQFF.

This chain joins TRBV4-3 and TRBJ2-5; TRBD1 is a possible D gene (5 bases). The DNA end favors TRBJ2-7, so the J call may be wrong. The CDR3 is 14 residues long. Germline loops: CDR1 LGHNA, CDR2 YSLEER. The CDR3 nucleotides are TGCGCCAGCAGCCAAGATCAGGGTTACTACGAGCAGTACTTC. Its translation: CASSQDQGYYEQYF.

This chain links TRBV18 with TRBJ1-6; a weak D match, TRBD1 (5 bases). The germline gives CDR1 KGHSH, CDR2 LQKENI. CDR3 length equals 15 residues. Between the trimmed V and J ends, which lost 5 bases and 8 bases, there was a span of 16 bases. CDR3 in DNA: TGTGCCAGCTCAGGGCTGGCCCTAGGGGATTCACCCCTCCACTTT. This codes for CASSGLALGDSPLHF.

This clone was observed once. The chain links TRBV4-1 to TRBJ2-7, with 12 bases identical to TRBD1. J was trimmed by 7 bases and V by 4 bases; bases with no gene match: 11. Germline-derived CDR1 and CDR2 are MGHRA and YSYEKL. This CDR3 region has 16 residues. The CDR3, as DNA: TGCGCCAGCAGCCTACGACCGGGACAGGGGGCGCAAGAGCAGTACTTC. Its protein is CASSLRPGQGAQEQYF.

The rearrangement joins TRBV2 to TRBJ2-1, with 8 bases identical to TRBD2. In germline, CDR1 is SNHLY, CDR2 FYNNEI. This CDR3 has 15 amino acids. V was clipped by 1 base and J by 4 bases; unmatched bases: 3. This chain's CDR3 is CASSEEGGGYNEQFF. The CDR3 DNA is TGTGCCAGCAGTGAAGAGGGCGGGGGGTACAATGAGCAGTTCTTC.

The chain has TRBV28 and TRBJ2-3, with TRBD2 as a possible D gene (5 bases). CDR3 size: 16 residues. Trimming removed 7 bases at V and 0 bases at J, with 17 bases between. Germline values: CDR1 MDHEN, CDR2 SYDVKM. The CDR3 DNA reads TGTGCCAGCATGGGAGCACCTGGCGGGAGCACAGATACGCAGTATTTT. Protein: CASMGAPGGSTDTQYF.

The V and J genes are TRBV7-3 and TRBJ2-5, with a possible D match to TRBD1 (6 bases). Germline values: CDR1 SGHTA, CDR2 FQGTGA. Deletions cut 0 bases from V and 2 bases from J, with 16 bases between. The CDR3 is made up of 17 amino acids. The CDR3 DNA sequence: TGTGCCAGCAGCTTAACGGGGCCAGGGGCTGGGCAAGAGACCCAGTACTTC. Translated, it gives CASSLTGPGAGQETQYF.

A note on this clone: At one end, the junction sequence differs from germline, possibly due to a read error. V is TRBV10-3 and J is TRBJ1-1, with D possibly TRBD1 on 6 matching bases. The V gene's germline CDR1 is ENHRY and CDR2 SYGVKD. The CDR3 runs 14 residues. Written as DNA, the CDR3 is TGTGCCAGCAGTTCGGGACAAATGAACACTGAAGCTTTCTTT. Translated, it gives CASSSGQMNTEAFF.

The chain has TRBV6-1 and TRBJ1-5; TRBD1 aligns across 7 bases. The CDR3 length is 14 residues. Germline V CDR1 and CDR2: MNHNS, SASEGT. V lost 5 bases to trimming and J lost 3 bases; unmatched junction nucleotides: 4. The CDR3 loop reads CASSSGTVNQPQHF. The CDR3, as DNA: TGTGCCAGCAGTTCCGGGACAGTCAATCAGCCCCAGCATTTT.

This chain joins TRBV5-1 and TRBJ1-3, with a possible D match to TRBD1 (6 bases). Trimming removed 5 bases from V and 1 base from J, with 7 bases in between. Germline CDR1 and CDR2: SGHRS and YFSETQ. CDR3 length: 13 amino acids. The CDR3 nucleotides are TGCGCCAGCAGGACAGGTTCTGGAAACACCATATATTTT. Translation: CASRTGSGNTIYF.

This clone came up a few times. The chain employs TRBV7-6 and TRBJ2-3; TRBD2 aligns across 12 bases. The CDR3 loop spans 16 amino acids. The V segment lost 2 bases and the J segment 7 bases; nucleotides outside the gene matches: 7. Per the germline V gene, CDR1 is SGHVS and CDR2 is FNYEAQ. CDR3 sequence reads: CASSLRLAGVGNTQYF. DNA of the CDR3: TGTGCCAGCAGCTTACGACTAGCGGGAGTGGGAAATACGCAGTATTTT.

V and J are TRBV6-1 and TRBJ2-5, with 7 bases aligning to TRBD1. Germline CDR1 MNHNS, CDR2 SASEGT. The CDR3 extends over 15 amino acids. The V and J ends lost 4 bases and 4 bases, in that order; junction bases with no gene match: 9. Written as DNA, the CDR3 is TGTGCCAGCAGTGGGACCGGGACAGAATTAGAGACCCAGTACTTC. It is translated as CASSGTGTELETQYF.

The table lists this clone with a count of one. V usage is TRBV5-5 and J usage is TRBJ2-1, with 7 bases matching TRBD2. The J segment lost 5 bases and the V segment lost 2 bases, leaving 10 bases of the junction unmatched. Germline V lookup: CDR1 SGHKS, CDR2 YYEKEE (reference sequence). This CDR3 has 16 residues. CDR3 nucleotide sequence: TGTGCCAGCAGCTTTAGTGTCGGCCTAGCGGACAATGAGCAGTTCTTC. This sequence encodes CASSFSVGLADNEQFF.

V usage is TRBV6-1 and J usage is TRBJ1-2; TRBD1 might be the D (6 bases). Germline lookup yields CDR1 MNHNS and CDR2 SASEGT. This CDR3 comprises 14 residues. V was pared by 4 bases and J by 7 bases, with 16 bases between. The CDR3 is CASSGNRALGGYTF. The CDR3 DNA is TGTGCCAGCAGTGGTAACAGGGCCCTCGGTGGCTACACCTTC.

V gene TRBV7-9 combines with J gene TRBJ1-4; 8 nucleotides align to TRBD1. CDR3 size: 16 residues. V trimming: 5 bases; J trimming: 0 bases; junction bases outside the gene matches: 5. Germline CDR1 and CDR2: SEHNR and FQNEAQ (reference sequence). The DNA for the CDR3 is TGTGCCAGCAGCACCGGGACAGGTTCAACTAATGAAAAACTGTTTTTT. It translates to CASSTGTGSTNEKLFF.

The V call is TRBV9, the J call TRBJ2-7; 9 nucleotides align to TRBD1. Germline assignment: CDR1 SGDLS and CDR2 YYNGEE. J gave up 5 bases and V 3 bases, and 6 bases lay outside the gene matches. The CDR3 is 14 amino acids. The CDR3: CASSEGQGVDEQYF. The CDR3 coding sequence is TGTGCCAGCAGCGAGGGACAGGGTGTCGACGAGCAGTACTTC.

The CDR3 here is CASGQGWDQPQHF. The CDR3 region has the DNA TGTGCCAGCGGGCAGGGCTGGGATCAGCCCCAGCATTTT. The rearrangement joins TRBV2 to TRBJ1-5; TRBD1 might be the D (5 bases). This CDR3 has 13 amino acids. Trimming pared 8 bases from V and 5 bases from J, leaving 13 bases between. CDR1 is SNHLY and CDR2 is FYNNEI in the germline V gene.

This chain connects TRBV6-9 to TRBJ2-7; maybe TRBD2 (5 bases). CDR3 length: 14 amino acids. The germline gives CDR1 MNHGY, CDR2 SVAAGI. Trimming pared 5 bases from V and 7 bases from J, leaving 18 bases between. The chain's CDR3 is CASSEMAETGEQYF. CDR3 nucleotides: TGTGCCAGCAGTGAAATGGCCGAAACGGGAGAGCAGTACTTC.

The J gene is TRBJ2-5, the V gene TRBV4-3, with TRBD2 identical over 7 bases. Germline trimming cut 1 base from V and 5 bases from J; bases unmatched to any gene: 10. The length of the CDR3 is 16 residues. Germline-derived CDR1 and CDR2 are LGHNA and YSLEER. CDR3 protein: CASSQGAGDSLETQYF. CDR3 in DNA: TGCGCCAGCAGCCAAGGCGCGGGGGACTCCCTGGAGACCCAGTACTTC.